The clone carrying this T cell receptor beta chain has ten or more counts. No antigen is known for it. No ophthalmopathy progression within 18 months constituted stable Graves' hyperthyroidism. Researchers barred patients who had uncontrolled infection, other autoimmune disease, pregnancy or lactation. The data originate from a study of T cells in Graves' hyperthyroidism and ophthalmopathy. Study-wide results and limits: Blood also carried most thyroid clonotypes expanded above 0.001.

Trimming removed 3 bases at V and 8 bases at J, with 10 bases between. Germline V CDR1 and CDR2: MNHNS, SASEGT. This CDR3 spans 12 amino acids. Amplified TCR beta CDR3 regions derived from RNA transcripts. A set of HTBI primers served as the primers for a first-round RT-PCR of the TCR CDR3. TCRdb used MiXCR to reprocess the multiplex PCR reads, holding one entry per CDR3 protein. The top ten hold around 9.3% of the sample, which has hundreds of thousands of distinct CDR3 sequences, approximately 40% seen once. The chain carries TRBV6-1 and TRBJ1-2; tentative D call: TRBD1 (6 bases). The sequencing sample was made of blood. The TCR sequence derives from a man aged 18 to 29 with Graves' hyperthyroidism. The CDR3 coding sequence is TGTGCCAGCAGTGAGGGGGCGCGAGGCTACACCTTC. This gives the protein CASSEGARGYTF.